This paragraph covers one T cell receptor (beta chain) sequence. Its antigen is unidentified. This sample is part of a study of CD8+ T cells in alopecia areata. Looking at the study overall: Dosing spanned 6 to 18 months on tofacitinib, then 6 months off drug. Study-wide results and limits: Especially in alopecia totalis/universalis, lesional scalp showed greater clonality than normal scalp did.

The study team obtained lesional scalp punch biopsies and peripheral blood from alopecia areata patients. Sequencing used cDNA as its template, made by extracting RNA and reverse transcribing it. The protocol was immunoSEQ multiplex PCR, while the TCRdb copy is restricted to in-frame clones and leaves out a portion. The sample consists of about 130,000 clones, about 46% of them appearing once. This receptor was identified in a human donor with alopecia areata. The sequencing here drew on CD8+ T cells sorted from blood, taken at week 0.

CDR3 protein: CASSIDSRAFF. In nucleotides, the CDR3 is TGTGCCAGTAGTATCGACAGTAGAGCTTTCTTT. The chain couples TRBV19 to TRBJ1-1, with D perhaps matching TRBD1 (5 bases). Trimming removed 3 bases at V and 10 bases at J, with 9 bases between. The CDR3 runs 11 residues. Germline V lookup: CDR1 LNHDA, CDR2 SQIVND (reference sequence).